Listed here are 6 T cell receptor beta chains from one sample, sequenced in a study of blood T cell repertoires in COVID-19 (dated by TCRdb to about 2020). Libraries were built with the immunoSEQ multiplex PCR assay. Drawn from immuneACCESS, this table holds only the in-frame rearrangements with V and J called that TCRdb kept. Clones are partly lost; checked studies trace under half to an unresolved V gene and leave the rest unexplained. The sample table holds approximately 130,000 clones, of which approximately 85% were seen once. The top ten clones comprise approximately 4.3% of the sample. Sequencing was done on a sample of peripheral blood. Every receptor here comes from a human donor in a cohort sampled during active COVID-19.

This clone was seen only once. This chain connects TRBV30 to TRBJ1-1; D may be TRBD1 (6 bases). V was clipped by 8 bases and J by 1 base, with 17 bases between them. Germline CDR1 reads GTSNPN; CDR2 reads SVGIG (reference sequence). This CDR3 is 14 amino acids long. The CDR3 DNA sequence: TGTGCCCGCACAACCCAACAGGGGAACACTGAAGCTTTCTTT. It yields the protein CARTTQQGNTEAFF.

The rearrangement uses TRBV30 and TRBJ1-2; TRBD1 agrees at 9 bases. Germline lookup yields CDR1 GTSNPN and CDR2 SVGIG (reference sequence). This CDR3 has 15 amino acids. V gave up 3 bases and J gave up 7 bases; unmatched junction bases: 12. CDR3 protein: CAWREQQGATGGYTF. CDR3 in DNA: TGTGCCTGGAGGGAGCAACAGGGGGCGACGGGTGGCTACACCTTC.

The chain carries TRBV10-3 and TRBJ1-2; tentative D call: TRBD1 (5 bases). CDR3 size: 15 residues. Looked up from germline, CDR1 is ENHRY and CDR2 is SYGVKD. The V gene lost 8 bases and the J gene lost 8 bases, with 24 bases spanning the gap. This CDR3 reads CAIEAQFGGKDGYTF. DNA of the CDR3: TGTGCCATCGAGGCCCAATTCGGGGGGAAGGACGGCTACACCTTC.

The V call is TRBV6-5, the J call TRBJ2-1, with D uncertain. Deletions cut 10 bases from V and 5 bases from J, with 15 bases between. CDR1 MNHEY and CDR2 SVGAGI come from the germline V gene. The CDR3 runs to 13 residues. CDR3 residues: CATTDGLNNEQFF. In nucleotides, the CDR3 is TGTGCCACTACAGATGGGCTAAACAATGAGCAGTTCTTC.

V gene TRBV24-1 combines with J gene TRBJ2-3, with 7 bases that match TRBD1. V gave up 5 bases and J gave up 4 bases; unmatched junction bases: 14. The CDR3 is 17 amino acids. Germline CDR1 is KGHDR and CDR2 is SFDVKD. The CDR3 sequence: CATSGNSGQSNSDTQYF. The DNA for the CDR3 is TGTGCCACCAGTGGAAATTCGGGACAGTCCAATTCAGATACGCAGTATTTT.

The V gene is TRBV24-1, the J gene TRBJ1-2; possible D gene TRBD1, 5 bases. The ends were cut back, 4 bases at V and 6 bases at J, with 8 bases in the middle. The CDR3 length is 12 residues. Germline lookup yields CDR1 KGHDR and CDR2 SFDVKD. The CDR3 protein is CATSDLRDGYTF. CDR3 nucleotides: TGTGCCACCAGTGACCTCAGGGATGGCTACACCTTC.